This T cell receptor (beta chain) appears in the sequencing data of a study of T cells in Graves' hyperthyroidism and ophthalmopathy. Amplification of TCR beta CDR3 regions used RNA as the template. In the first-round RT-PCR of the TCR CDR3, the HTBI primer set was used. TCRdb passed the multiplex PCR reads through MiXCR, listing each CDR3 protein once. The table lists around 370,000 distinct CDR3 sequences, around a sixth of them singletons. Germline V lookup: CDR1 SNHLY, CDR2 FYNNEI. The junction had 5 bases not matched to a gene; V was cut back by 7 bases and J by 0 bases. This CDR3 is 15 amino acids long.

This chain connects TRBV2 to TRBJ2-5, with 10 bases aligning to TRBD1. Input material: blood. This clonotype was obtained from a man between 18 and 35 years old with Graves' ophthalmopathy. The CDR3 spells CASKRDRGYQETQYF. The CDR3 DNA sequence: TGTGCCAGCAAAAGGGACAGGGGATACCAAGAGACCCAGTACTTC.